A selection of T cell receptor beta chains follows, all from one sample in a study of T cells after somatic rescue of genetic block. Data came from immunoSEQ multiplex PCR; TCRdb stores just in-frame clones and leaves some out. The sample holds 110,000 or so clones; approximately 90% are singletons and the top ten take about 1.5%. The material sequenced was peripheral blood mononuclear cells (PBMCs). The receptor set was obtained from a young woman. Each CDR3 is given with its conserved first and last residue. The D gene is left open where the match is weak. Clone size is shown for a subset of rows, as once, few, many or a class of expanded clone.

V gene: TRBV7-9
J gene: TRBJ2-5
D gene: TRBD1
CDR3 length: 14
clone size: -
CDR3 protein: CASSIPGGAETQYF
CDR3 DNA: TGTGCCAGCAGCATCCCAGGGGGCGCGGAGACCCAGTACTTC

V gene: TRBV4-3
J gene: TRBJ2-7
D gene: TRBD1
CDR3 length: 15
clone size: -
CDR3 protein: CASSQEGGTGYEQYF
CDR3 DNA: TGCGCCAGCAGCCAAGAAGGGGGCACAGGCTACGAGCAGTACTTC

V gene: TRBV6-5
J gene: TRBJ1-3
D gene: -
CDR3 length: 14
clone size: -
CDR3 protein: CASSLTDQGNTIYF
CDR3 DNA: TGTGCCAGCAGCCTAACAGACCAGGGAAACACCATATATTTT

V gene: TRBV18
J gene: TRBJ1-2
D gene: -
CDR3 length: 15
clone size: -
CDR3 protein: CASSPESIPNYGYTF
CDR3 DNA: TGTGCCAGCTCACCCGAATCTATCCCTAACTATGGCTACACCTTC

V gene: TRBV7-2
J gene: TRBJ1-2
D gene: -
CDR3 length: 12
clone size: -
CDR3 protein: CASSLSGSGYTF
CDR3 DNA: TGTGCCAGCAGCTTATCAGGGTCTGGCTACACCTTC

V gene: TRBV7-9
J gene: TRBJ1-5
D gene: -
CDR3 length: 14
clone size: -
CDR3 protein: CASSLGQVNQPQHF
CDR3 DNA: TGTGCCAGCAGCTTAGGACAGGTCAATCAGCCCCAGCATTTT

V gene: TRBV7-2
J gene: TRBJ2-7
D gene: -
CDR3 length: 17
clone size: -
CDR3 protein: CASSLGAAGRGVYEQYF
CDR3 DNA: TGTGCCAGCAGCTTAGGGGCGGCGGGCAGGGGGGTTTACGAGCAGTACTTC

V gene: TRBV9
J gene: TRBJ1-2
D gene: -
CDR3 length: 16
clone size: -
CDR3 protein: CASSVDRAKANYGYTF
CDR3 DNA: TGTGCCAGCAGCGTAGATCGAGCAAAGGCTAACTATGGCTACACCTTC

V gene: TRBV14
J gene: TRBJ1-6
D gene: -
CDR3 length: 16
clone size: -
CDR3 protein: CASSQAQSALNSPLHF
CDR3 DNA: TGTGCCAGCAGCCAAGCCCAGTCAGCTCTCAATTCACCCCTCCACTTT

V gene: TRBV19
J gene: TRBJ2-2
D gene: TRBD2
CDR3 length: 14
clone size: -
CDR3 protein: CASKPAGEAGELFF
CDR3 DNA: TGTGCCAGTAAACCCGCGGGGGAGGCCGGGGAGCTGTTTTTT

V gene: TRBV6-5
J gene: TRBJ2-7
D gene: -
CDR3 length: 13
clone size: -
CDR3 protein: CASSPGIPFEQYF
CDR3 DNA: TGTGCCAGCAGCCCCGGGATACCCTTCGAGCAGTACTTC

V gene: TRBV7-9
J gene: TRBJ2-1
D gene: -
CDR3 length: 13
clone size: -
CDR3 protein: CASSSTRRNEQFF
CDR3 DNA: TGTGCCAGCAGCTCTACAAGGCGGAATGAGCAGTTCTTC

V gene: TRBV7-5
J gene: TRBJ1-1
D gene: -
CDR3 length: 15
clone size: -
CDR3 protein: CARSLEGRANTEAFF
CDR3 DNA: TGTGCCAGAAGCTTAGAGGGTCGGGCGAACACTGAAGCTTTCTTT

V gene: TRBV14
J gene: TRBJ2-1
D gene: -
CDR3 length: 16
clone size: -
CDR3 protein: CASSRLRWGPQGEQFF
CDR3 DNA: TGTGCCAGCAGCCGACTCCGATGGGGGCCTCAGGGGGAGCAGTTCTTC

V gene: TRBV10-3
J gene: TRBJ1-2
D gene: -
CDR3 length: 14
clone size: once
CDR3 protein: CAISPSAFSFGYTF
CDR3 DNA: TGTGCCATCTCCCCTTCGGCCTTTTCTTTTGGCTACACCTTC

V gene: TRBV5-6
J gene: TRBJ2-1
D gene: -
CDR3 length: 12
clone size: -
CDR3 protein: CASSLRQGEQFF
CDR3 DNA: TGTGCCAGCAGCTTGAGGCAGGGCGAGCAGTTCTTC

V gene: TRBV2
J gene: TRBJ1-6
D gene: -
CDR3 length: 14
clone size: -
CDR3 protein: CASSEGQGVSPLHF
CDR3 DNA: TGTGCCAGCAGTGAAGGTCAGGGTGTTTCACCCCTCCACTTT

V gene: TRBV2
J gene: TRBJ1-1
D gene: TRBD1
CDR3 length: 14
clone size: -
CDR3 protein: CASRVTGGLTEAFF
CDR3 DNA: TGTGCCAGCAGGGTTACAGGGGGCTTGACTGAAGCTTTCTTT

V gene: TRBV10-3
J gene: TRBJ2-2
D gene: TRBD1
CDR3 length: 17
clone size: -
CDR3 protein: CAIRRGRGSEWAGELFF
CDR3 DNA: TGTGCCATCAGGAGGGGGCGCGGATCGGAGTGGGCCGGGGAGCTGTTTTTT

V gene: TRBV10-3
J gene: TRBJ2-1
D gene: TRBD2
CDR3 length: 16
clone size: -
CDR3 protein: CAIRRTSGGTYNEQFF
CDR3 DNA: TGTGCCATCAGAAGGACTAGCGGGGGGACCTACAATGAGCAGTTCTTC

V gene: TRBV27
J gene: TRBJ1-2
D gene: TRBD1
CDR3 length: 15
clone size: -
CDR3 protein: CASSETGRDRDGYTF
CDR3 DNA: TGTGCCAGCAGCGAAACTGGGCGGGACAGGGATGGCTACACCTTC

V gene: TRBV18
J gene: TRBJ1-2
D gene: -
CDR3 length: 13
clone size: -
CDR3 protein: CASSTGGDYGYTF
CDR3 DNA: TGTGCCAGCTCAACGGGGGGAGACTATGGCTACACCTTC

V gene: TRBV6-5
J gene: TRBJ1-5
D gene: -
CDR3 length: 15
clone size: few
CDR3 protein: CASSYSGQPNQPQHF
CDR3 DNA: TGTGCCAGCAGTTACTCGGGACAACCGAATCAGCCCCAGCATTTT

V gene: TRBV4-3
J gene: TRBJ2-1
D gene: -
CDR3 length: 14
clone size: -
CDR3 protein: CASSIQGFDNEQFF
CDR3 DNA: TGCGCCAGCAGTATTCAGGGGTTTGACAATGAGCAGTTCTTC

V gene: TRBV7-9
J gene: TRBJ1-1
D gene: TRBD1
CDR3 length: 16
clone size: -
CDR3 protein: CASSPRGGLMNTEAFF
CDR3 DNA: TGTGCCAGCAGCCCCAGGGGGGGCCTCATGAACACTGAAGCTTTCTTT

V gene: TRBV27
J gene: TRBJ1-1
D gene: -
CDR3 length: 13
clone size: -
CDR3 protein: CASSSTGSTEAFF
CDR3 DNA: TGTGCCAGCAGTTCTACAGGGAGCACTGAAGCTTTCTTT

V gene: TRBV2
J gene: TRBJ1-5
D gene: -
CDR3 length: 15
clone size: -
CDR3 protein: CASSMEGTSNQPQHF
CDR3 DNA: TGTGCCAGCAGTATGGAGGGAACCAGCAATCAGCCCCAGCATTTT

V gene: TRBV25-1
J gene: TRBJ1-1
D gene: -
CDR3 length: 13
clone size: -
CDR3 protein: CASSSRRGTEAFF
CDR3 DNA: TGTGCCAGCAGTTCAAGGCGGGGCACTGAAGCTTTCTTT

V gene: TRBV5-1
J gene: TRBJ2-7
D gene: -
CDR3 length: 14
clone size: once
CDR3 protein: CASSLSGAPYEQYF
CDR3 DNA: TGCGCCAGCAGCTTATCAGGGGCCCCCTACGAGCAGTACTTC

V gene: TRBV18
J gene: TRBJ1-2
D gene: -
CDR3 length: 15
clone size: -
CDR3 protein: CASSPSQTYRGGYTF
CDR3 DNA: TGTGCCAGCTCACCCTCTCAAACATACAGAGGTGGCTACACCTTC

V gene: TRBV11-1
J gene: TRBJ1-1
D gene: -
CDR3 length: 13
clone size: few
CDR3 protein: CASSFQGPTEAFF
CDR3 DNA: TGTGCCAGCAGCTTCCAGGGGCCCACTGAAGCTTTCTTT

V gene: TRBV5-5
J gene: TRBJ1-4
D gene: -
CDR3 length: 13
clone size: -
CDR3 protein: CASSTGLDEKLFF
CDR3 DNA: TGTGCCAGCAGTACAGGATTAGATGAAAAACTGTTTTTT

V gene: TRBV7-8
J gene: TRBJ1-1
D gene: -
CDR3 length: 12
clone size: few
CDR3 protein: CASSLAQGEAFF
CDR3 DNA: TGTGCCAGCAGCTTAGCGCAAGGTGAAGCTTTCTTT

V gene: TRBV6-6
J gene: TRBJ2-7
D gene: -
CDR3 length: 12
clone size: -
CDR3 protein: CASRTTLGEQYF
CDR3 DNA: TGTGCCAGCAGGACCACATTGGGCGAGCAGTACTTC

V gene: TRBV4-3
J gene: TRBJ1-4
D gene: -
CDR3 length: 15
clone size: -
CDR3 protein: CASSQARGFNEKLFF
CDR3 DNA: TGCGCCAGCAGCCAAGCTAGGGGATTTAATGAAAAACTGTTTTTT

V gene: TRBV19
J gene: TRBJ2-7
D gene: TRBD2
CDR3 length: 15
clone size: -
CDR3 protein: CASSQAGLGTYEQYF
CDR3 DNA: TGTGCCAGTAGTCAAGCCGGACTAGGCACCTACGAGCAGTACTTC

V gene: TRBV9
J gene: TRBJ2-5
D gene: TRBD2
CDR3 length: 16
clone size: -
CDR3 protein: CASSVSSGGQGETQYF
CDR3 DNA: TGTGCCAGCAGCGTATCTAGCGGGGGCCAGGGGGAGACCCAGTACTTC

V gene: TRBV18
J gene: TRBJ2-5
D gene: -
CDR3 length: 12
clone size: -
CDR3 protein: CASSPSQETQYF
CDR3 DNA: TGTGCCAGCTCACCATCCCAAGAGACCCAGTACTTC

V gene: TRBV7-8
J gene: TRBJ1-5
D gene: -
CDR3 length: 14
clone size: few
CDR3 protein: CASSLGTQNQPQHF
CDR3 DNA: TGTGCCAGCAGCTTAGGGACACAGAATCAGCCCCAGCATTTT

V gene: TRBV7-2
J gene: TRBJ1-1
D gene: TRBD1
CDR3 length: 14
clone size: -
CDR3 protein: CASSLHRGDTEAFF
CDR3 DNA: TGTGCCAGCAGCTTACACAGGGGCGACACTGAAGCTTTCTTT

V gene: TRBV4-3
J gene: TRBJ2-5
D gene: -
CDR3 length: 13
clone size: -
CDR3 protein: CASSQEGGETQYF
CDR3 DNA: TGCGCCAGCAGCCAAGAAGGGGGGGAGACCCAGTACTTC

V gene: TRBV2
J gene: TRBJ2-3
D gene: TRBD2
CDR3 length: 15
clone size: -
CDR3 protein: CASSPTGTSFGTQYF
CDR3 DNA: TGTGCCAGCAGCCCTACCGGGACTAGCTTTGGTACGCAGTATTTT

V gene: TRBV7-3
J gene: TRBJ1-6
D gene: TRBD1
CDR3 length: 14
clone size: once
CDR3 protein: CASSLRQGASPLHF
CDR3 DNA: TGTGCCAGCAGCTTAAGGCAGGGGGCCTCACCCCTCCACTTT

V gene: TRBV6-1
J gene: TRBJ2-6
D gene: -
CDR3 length: 15
clone size: -
CDR3 protein: CASRVGVAGANVLTF
CDR3 DNA: TGTGCCAGCAGAGTCGGAGTAGCTGGGGCCAACGTCCTGACTTTC

V gene: TRBV7-2
J gene: TRBJ2-1
D gene: -
CDR3 length: 16
clone size: -
CDR3 protein: CASSSGLSRFYNEQFF
CDR3 DNA: TGTGCCAGCAGCTCCGGACTCTCGAGATTTTACAATGAGCAGTTCTTC

V gene: TRBV4-1
J gene: TRBJ2-2
D gene: TRBD1
CDR3 length: 15
clone size: -
CDR3 protein: CASSQVGQITGELFF
CDR3 DNA: TGCGCCAGCAGCCAAGTGGGACAGATCACCGGGGAGCTGTTTTTT

V gene: TRBV16
J gene: TRBJ2-7
D gene: -
CDR3 length: 12
clone size: -
CDR3 protein: CASSLSKNEQYF
CDR3 DNA: TGTGCCAGCAGCCTAAGCAAAAACGAGCAGTACTTC

V gene: TRBV5-4
J gene: TRBJ2-7
D gene: TRBD1
CDR3 length: 13
clone size: -
CDR3 protein: CASSTGQGREQYF
CDR3 DNA: TGTGCCAGCAGCACCGGACAGGGGCGCGAGCAGTACTTC

V gene: TRBV5-5
J gene: TRBJ2-4
D gene: TRBD2
CDR3 length: 17
clone size: -
CDR3 protein: CASSPGGGLAGKNIQYF
CDR3 DNA: TGTGCCAGCAGCCCTGGAGGTGGACTAGCGGGCAAAAACATTCAGTACTTC

V gene: TRBV4-2
J gene: TRBJ1-2
D gene: -
CDR3 length: 15
clone size: -
CDR3 protein: CASSQRQTYDDGYTF
CDR3 DNA: TGTGCCAGCAGCCAGCGACAAACCTATGATGATGGCTACACCTTC

V gene: TRBV4-3
J gene: TRBJ2-6
D gene: -
CDR3 length: 16
clone size: -
CDR3 protein: CASSQGGASGANVLTF
CDR3 DNA: TGCGCCAGCAGCCAAGGGGGAGCTTCTGGGGCCAACGTCCTGACTTTC

V gene: TRBV5-1
J gene: TRBJ1-2
D gene: -
CDR3 length: 15
clone size: once
CDR3 protein: CASSSDSGPHYGYTF
CDR3 DNA: TGCGCCAGCAGCTCGGACAGTGGGCCCCACTATGGCTACACCTTC

V gene: TRBV4-3
J gene: TRBJ2-2
D gene: TRBD1
CDR3 length: 16
clone size: -
CDR3 protein: CASSQIGQANTGELFF
CDR3 DNA: TGCGCCAGCAGCCAAATTGGACAGGCGAACACCGGGGAGCTGTTTTTT

V gene: TRBV5-6
J gene: TRBJ2-7
D gene: -
CDR3 length: 15
clone size: -
CDR3 protein: CASSPNPAGLYEQYF
CDR3 DNA: TGTGCCAGCAGCCCAAACCCCGCGGGTTTGTACGAGCAGTACTTC

V gene: TRBV7-9
J gene: TRBJ1-2
D gene: -
CDR3 length: 11
clone size: -
CDR3 protein: CASSSWEGYTF
CDR3 DNA: TGTGCCAGCAGCTCTTGGGAAGGCTACACCTTC

V gene: TRBV6-1
J gene: TRBJ2-7
D gene: -
CDR3 length: 13
clone size: few
CDR3 protein: CASSGQISYEQYF
CDR3 DNA: TGTGCCAGCAGTGGACAGATCTCCTACGAGCAGTACTTC

V gene: TRBV29-1
J gene: TRBJ1-2
D gene: -
CDR3 length: 11
clone size: -
CDR3 protein: CSVVPAPGYTF
CDR3 DNA: TGCAGCGTTGTTCCGGCCCCGGGCTACACCTTC

V gene: TRBV4-3
J gene: TRBJ1-4
D gene: -
CDR3 length: 13
clone size: -
CDR3 protein: CASRHNRAEKLFF
CDR3 DNA: TGCGCCAGCAGGCACAACAGGGCTGAAAAACTGTTTTTT

V gene: TRBV11-2
J gene: TRBJ1-6
D gene: -
CDR3 length: 18
clone size: -
CDR3 protein: CASSYSLRRSSYNSPLHF
CDR3 DNA: TGTGCCAGCAGCTATAGTCTGAGGAGAAGCTCCTATAATTCACCCCTCCACTTT